A single sample gave rise to the 9 T cell receptor beta chains below, sequenced in a study of blood T cell repertoires in COVID-19. Repertoires were generated with immunoSEQ multiplex PCR, while TCRdb's copy carries only in-frame clones and drops some. The sample lists roughly 200,000 clones; 75% to 90% were seen once. What was sequenced was peripheral blood. The receptors here all came from a woman aged 55-69 years with acute or convalescent COVID-19.

This clone was observed once. The chain is built from TRBV25-1 and TRBJ2-1; the D is unclear. Per germline, CDR1 MGHDK and CDR2 SYGVNS. The germline V and J ends were trimmed by 1 base and 7 bases, with 5 bases remaining between them. The CDR3 loop spans 12 amino acids. CDR3 residues: CASSEFSNEQFF. CDR3 nucleotide sequence: TGTGCCAGCAGTGAATTCTCTAATGAGCAGTTCTTC.

The chain is built from TRBV19 and TRBJ1-1; 8 nucleotides match TRBD1. The CDR3 sequence is 16 residues long. The germline gives CDR1 LNHDA, CDR2 SQIVND (reference sequence). V lost 6 bases to trimming and J lost 1 base; unmatched junction nucleotides: 10. The CDR3 is CASRPQGGPSNTEAFF. The CDR3 DNA is TGTGCCAGTAGACCACAGGGGGGGCCCTCGAACACTGAAGCTTTCTTT.

This clone was found once. CDR3 nucleotides: TGTGCCAGCAGGACAGGGGTTTTCGGGGAGCTGTTTTTT. Protein: CASRTGVFGELFF. This chain uses TRBV28 with TRBJ2-2; 8 bases are shared with TRBD1. CDR3 length: 13 amino acids. Germline V gene lookup returns CDR1 MDHEN and CDR2 SYDVKM. J gave up 7 bases and V 6 bases, and 4 bases lay outside the gene matches. Full variable domain (rest looked up from reference TRBV28 and TRBJ2-2): DVKVTQSSRYLVKRTGEKVFLECVQDMDHENMFWYRQDPGLGLRLIYFSYDVKMKEKGDIPEGYSVSREKKERFSLILESASTNQTSMYLCASRTGVFGELFFGEGSRLTVL.

The rearrangement joins TRBV5-1 to TRBJ2-5; a possible D gene is TRBD1 (6 bases). Germline V gene lookup returns CDR1 SGHRS and CDR2 YFSETQ. V was clipped by 4 bases and J by 2 bases, with 27 bases between them. The CDR3 covers 19 residues. CDR3 in DNA: TGCGCCAGCAGCAAGGCCCCTCCAAAGACAGGCCCCACTCAAGAGACCCAGTACTTC. Protein sequence: CASSKAPPKTGPTQETQYF.

This clone was counted only a few times. The CDR3 loop reads CASSGDRGQSNQPQHF. The CDR3 DNA reads TGTGCCAGCAGTGGGGACAGGGGGCAGAGCAATCAGCCCCAGCATTTT. The J gene is TRBJ1-5, the V gene TRBV2, with TRBD1 matching over 12 bases. The junction had 2 bases not matched to a gene; V was cut back by 4 bases and J by 1 base. CDR1 and CDR2 from the germline V gene are SNHLY and FYNNEI. This CDR3 has 16 amino acids.

Regarding this clone: A read error may account for a junction end that differs from germline. V and J are TRBV12-5 and TRBJ2-1, with 14 bases identical to TRBD2. The CDR3 loop spans 18 amino acids. Germline lookup yields CDR1 LGHNT and CDR2 FRNRAP. The CDR3 DNA sequence: TGTGCTAGTGGTGCCAGGACTAGCGGGAGGATCCGGGACAAAGAGCAGTTCTTC. Protein product: CASGARTSGRIRDKEQFF.

This clone has a handful of counts. The chain employs TRBV4-2 and TRBJ1-3, with D unresolved. V was trimmed by 1 base and J by 4 bases, leaving 8 bases between them. CDR1 LGHNA and CDR2 YNFKEQ come from the germline V gene. The CDR3 is made up of 14 amino acids. DNA of the CDR3: TGTGCCAGCAGCCAAGGATTCGAGGGAAACACCATATATTTT. Amino acids: CASSQGFEGNTIYF.

V usage is TRBV5-6 and J usage is TRBJ1-1; tentatively, D is TRBD1 (6 bases). The CDR3 contains 11 residues. Germline V gene sequence: CDR1 SGHDT, CDR2 YYEEEE. V was shortened by 7 bases and J by 8 bases, with 12 bases between the two germline ends. The CDR3 sequence: CASYRVGEAFF. The CDR3 DNA reads as TGTGCCAGCTACAGGGTTGGAGAAGCTTTCTTT.

This chain links TRBV5-1 with TRBJ2-1; 10 bases line up with TRBD2. V was pared by 4 bases and J by 4 bases, with 5 bases of the junction left unmatched. This CDR3 contains 15 residues. Looked up from germline, CDR1 is SGHRS and CDR2 is YFSETQ. CDR3 residues: CASSPTSGIYNEQFF. CDR3 DNA sequence: TGCGCCAGCAGCCCTACTAGCGGGATTTACAATGAGCAGTTCTTC. Supplemented by reference TRBV5-1 and TRBJ2-1, the full variable domain reads KAGVTQTPRYLIKTRGQQVTLSCSPISGHRSVSWYQQTPGQGLQFLFEYFSETQRNKGNFPGRFSGRQFSNSRSEMNVSTLELGDSALYLCASSPTSGIYNEQFFGPGTRLTVL.